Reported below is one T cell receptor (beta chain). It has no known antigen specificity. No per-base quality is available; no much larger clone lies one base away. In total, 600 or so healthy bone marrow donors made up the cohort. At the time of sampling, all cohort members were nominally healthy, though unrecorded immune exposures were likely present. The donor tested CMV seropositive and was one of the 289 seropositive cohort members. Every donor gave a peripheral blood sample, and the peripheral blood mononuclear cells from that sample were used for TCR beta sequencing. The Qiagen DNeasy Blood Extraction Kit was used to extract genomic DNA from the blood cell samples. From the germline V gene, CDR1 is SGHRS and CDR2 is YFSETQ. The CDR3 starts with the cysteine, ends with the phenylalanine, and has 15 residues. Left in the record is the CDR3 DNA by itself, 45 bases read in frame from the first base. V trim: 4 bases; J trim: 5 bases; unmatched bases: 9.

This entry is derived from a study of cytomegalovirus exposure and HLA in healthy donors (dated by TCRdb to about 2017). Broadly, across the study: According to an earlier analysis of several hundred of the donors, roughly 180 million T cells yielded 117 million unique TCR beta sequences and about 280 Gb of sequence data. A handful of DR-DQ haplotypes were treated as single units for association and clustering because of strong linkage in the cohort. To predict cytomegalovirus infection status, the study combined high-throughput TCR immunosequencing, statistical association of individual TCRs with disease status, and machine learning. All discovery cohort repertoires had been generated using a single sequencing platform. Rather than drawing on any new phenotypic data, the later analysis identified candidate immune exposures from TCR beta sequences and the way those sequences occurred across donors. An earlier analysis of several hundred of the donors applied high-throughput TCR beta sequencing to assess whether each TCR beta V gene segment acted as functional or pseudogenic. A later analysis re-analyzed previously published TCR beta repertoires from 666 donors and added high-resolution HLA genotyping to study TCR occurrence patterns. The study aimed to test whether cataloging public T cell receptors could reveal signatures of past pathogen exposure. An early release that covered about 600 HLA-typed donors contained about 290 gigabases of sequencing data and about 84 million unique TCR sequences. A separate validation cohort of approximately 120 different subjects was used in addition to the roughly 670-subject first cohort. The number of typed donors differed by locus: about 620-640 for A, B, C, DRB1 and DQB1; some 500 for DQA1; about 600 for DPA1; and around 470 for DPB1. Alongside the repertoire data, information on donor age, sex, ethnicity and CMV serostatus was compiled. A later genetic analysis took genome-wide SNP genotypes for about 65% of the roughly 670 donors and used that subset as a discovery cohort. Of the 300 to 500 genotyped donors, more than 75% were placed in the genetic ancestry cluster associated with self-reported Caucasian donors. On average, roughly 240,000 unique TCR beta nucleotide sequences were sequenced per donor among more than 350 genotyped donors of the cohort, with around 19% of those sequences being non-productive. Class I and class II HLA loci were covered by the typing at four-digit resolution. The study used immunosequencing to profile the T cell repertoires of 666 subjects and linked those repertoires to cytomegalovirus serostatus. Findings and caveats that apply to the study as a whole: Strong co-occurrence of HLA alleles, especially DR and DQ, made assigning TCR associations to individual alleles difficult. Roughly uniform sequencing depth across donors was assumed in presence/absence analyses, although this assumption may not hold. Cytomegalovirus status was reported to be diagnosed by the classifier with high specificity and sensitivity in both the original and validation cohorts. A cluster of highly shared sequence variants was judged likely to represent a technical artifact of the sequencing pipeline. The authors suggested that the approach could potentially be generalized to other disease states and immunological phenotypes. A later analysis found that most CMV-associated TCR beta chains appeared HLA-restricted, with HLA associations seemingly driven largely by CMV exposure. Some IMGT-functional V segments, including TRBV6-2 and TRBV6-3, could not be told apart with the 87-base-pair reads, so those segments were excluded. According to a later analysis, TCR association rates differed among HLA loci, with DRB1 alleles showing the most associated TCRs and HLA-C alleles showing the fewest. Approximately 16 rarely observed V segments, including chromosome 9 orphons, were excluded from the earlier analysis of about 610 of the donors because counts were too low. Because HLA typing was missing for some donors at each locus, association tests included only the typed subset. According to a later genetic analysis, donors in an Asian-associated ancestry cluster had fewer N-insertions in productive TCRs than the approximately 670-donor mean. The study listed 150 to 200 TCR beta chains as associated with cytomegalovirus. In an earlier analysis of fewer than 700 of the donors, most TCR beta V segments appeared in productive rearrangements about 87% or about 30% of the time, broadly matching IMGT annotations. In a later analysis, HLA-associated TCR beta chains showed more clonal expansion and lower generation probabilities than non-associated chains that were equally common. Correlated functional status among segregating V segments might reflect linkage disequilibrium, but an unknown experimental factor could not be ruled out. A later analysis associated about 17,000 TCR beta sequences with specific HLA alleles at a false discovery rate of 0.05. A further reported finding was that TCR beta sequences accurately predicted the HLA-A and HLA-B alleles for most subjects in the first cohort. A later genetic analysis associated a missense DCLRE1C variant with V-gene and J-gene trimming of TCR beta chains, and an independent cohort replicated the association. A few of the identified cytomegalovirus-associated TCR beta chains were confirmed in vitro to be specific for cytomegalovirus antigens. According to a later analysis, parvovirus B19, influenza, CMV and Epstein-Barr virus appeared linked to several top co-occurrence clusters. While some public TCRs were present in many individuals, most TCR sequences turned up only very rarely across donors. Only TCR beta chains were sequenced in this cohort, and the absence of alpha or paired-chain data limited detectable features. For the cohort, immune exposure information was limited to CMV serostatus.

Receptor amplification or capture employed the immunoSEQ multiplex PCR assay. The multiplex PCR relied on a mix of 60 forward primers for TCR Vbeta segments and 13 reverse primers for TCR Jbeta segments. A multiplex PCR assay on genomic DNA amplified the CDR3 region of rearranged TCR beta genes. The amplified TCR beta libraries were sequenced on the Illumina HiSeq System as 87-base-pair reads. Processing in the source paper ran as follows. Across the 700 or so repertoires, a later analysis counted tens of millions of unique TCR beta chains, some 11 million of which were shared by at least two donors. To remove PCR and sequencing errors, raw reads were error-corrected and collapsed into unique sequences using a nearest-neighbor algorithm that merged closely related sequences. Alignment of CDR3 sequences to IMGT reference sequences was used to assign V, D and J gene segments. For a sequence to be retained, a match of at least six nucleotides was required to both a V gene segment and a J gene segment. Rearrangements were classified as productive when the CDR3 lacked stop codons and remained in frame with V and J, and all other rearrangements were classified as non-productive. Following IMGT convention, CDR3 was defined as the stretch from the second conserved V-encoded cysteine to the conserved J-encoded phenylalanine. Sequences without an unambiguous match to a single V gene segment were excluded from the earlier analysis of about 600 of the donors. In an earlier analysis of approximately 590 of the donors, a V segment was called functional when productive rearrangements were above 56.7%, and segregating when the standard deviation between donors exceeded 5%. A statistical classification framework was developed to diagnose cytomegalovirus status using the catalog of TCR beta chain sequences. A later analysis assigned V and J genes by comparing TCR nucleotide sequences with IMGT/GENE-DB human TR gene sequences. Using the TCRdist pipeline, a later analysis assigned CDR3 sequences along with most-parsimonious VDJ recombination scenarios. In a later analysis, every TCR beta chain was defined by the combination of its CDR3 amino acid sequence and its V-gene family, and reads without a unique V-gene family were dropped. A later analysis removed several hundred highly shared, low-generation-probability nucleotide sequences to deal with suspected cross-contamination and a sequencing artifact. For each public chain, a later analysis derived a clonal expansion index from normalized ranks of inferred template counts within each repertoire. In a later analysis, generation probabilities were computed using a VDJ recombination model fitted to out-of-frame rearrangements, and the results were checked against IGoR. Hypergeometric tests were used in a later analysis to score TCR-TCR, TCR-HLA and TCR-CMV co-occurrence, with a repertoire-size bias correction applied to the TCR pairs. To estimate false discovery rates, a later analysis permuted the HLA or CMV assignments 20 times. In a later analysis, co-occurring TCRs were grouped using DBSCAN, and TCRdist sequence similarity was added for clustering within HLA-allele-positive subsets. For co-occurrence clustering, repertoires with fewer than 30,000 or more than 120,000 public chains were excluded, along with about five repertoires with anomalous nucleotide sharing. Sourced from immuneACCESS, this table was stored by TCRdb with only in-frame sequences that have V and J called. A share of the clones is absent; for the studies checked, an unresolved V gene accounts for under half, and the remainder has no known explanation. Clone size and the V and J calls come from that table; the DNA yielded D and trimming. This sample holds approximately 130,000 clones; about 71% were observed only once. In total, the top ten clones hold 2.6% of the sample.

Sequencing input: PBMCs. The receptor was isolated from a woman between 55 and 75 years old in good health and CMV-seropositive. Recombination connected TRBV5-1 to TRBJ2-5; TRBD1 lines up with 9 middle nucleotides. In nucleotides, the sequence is TGCGCCAGCAGCCTTAACAGGGGGCAGGAGGAGACCCAGTACTTC. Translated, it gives CASSLNRGQEETQYF.